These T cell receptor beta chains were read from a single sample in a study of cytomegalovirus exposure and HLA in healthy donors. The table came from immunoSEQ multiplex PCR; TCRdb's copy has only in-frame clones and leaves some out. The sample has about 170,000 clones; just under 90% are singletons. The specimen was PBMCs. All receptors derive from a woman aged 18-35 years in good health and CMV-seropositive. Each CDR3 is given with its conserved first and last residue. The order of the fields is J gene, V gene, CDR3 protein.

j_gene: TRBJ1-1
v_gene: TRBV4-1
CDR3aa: CASSQGLAGKGEAFF

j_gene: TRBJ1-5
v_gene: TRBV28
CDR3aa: CASRRGGTNQPQHF

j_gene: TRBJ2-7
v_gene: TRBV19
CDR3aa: CASSMGSGVSYEQYF

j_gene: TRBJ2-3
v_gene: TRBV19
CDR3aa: CASSIDSGGIDTQYF

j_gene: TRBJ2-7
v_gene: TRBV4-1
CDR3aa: CASSQDVKVAGYEQYF

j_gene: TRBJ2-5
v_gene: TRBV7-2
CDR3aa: CASSQARLAGVQTQYF

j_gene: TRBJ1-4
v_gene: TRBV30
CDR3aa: CAWKRGGTNEKLFF

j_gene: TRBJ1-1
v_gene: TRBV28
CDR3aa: CASSLTRQGAAEAFF

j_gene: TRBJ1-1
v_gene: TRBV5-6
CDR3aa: CASSLRAGRGTEAFF

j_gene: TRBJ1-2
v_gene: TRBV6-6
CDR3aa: CASSVRGDGYTF

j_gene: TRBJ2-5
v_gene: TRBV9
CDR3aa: CASSVATRAGGGETQYF

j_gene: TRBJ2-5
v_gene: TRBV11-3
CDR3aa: CASSSRPRQETQYF

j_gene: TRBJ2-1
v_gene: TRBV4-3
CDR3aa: CASSQSPSGLAANEQFF

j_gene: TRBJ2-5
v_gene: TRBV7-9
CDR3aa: CASSLGTVETQYF

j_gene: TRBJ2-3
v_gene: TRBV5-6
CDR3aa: CASSRDWTSTDTQYF

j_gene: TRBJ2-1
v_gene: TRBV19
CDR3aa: CASSIPTSGRSEQFF

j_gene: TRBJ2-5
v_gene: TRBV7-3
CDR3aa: CASSLSGRGQETQYF

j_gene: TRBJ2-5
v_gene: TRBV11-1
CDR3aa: CASTTGLIWDNQETQYF

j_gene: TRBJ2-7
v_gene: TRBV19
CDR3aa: CASSTLAGVSYEQYF

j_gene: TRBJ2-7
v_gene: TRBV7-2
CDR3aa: CASSLSASAAYEQYF

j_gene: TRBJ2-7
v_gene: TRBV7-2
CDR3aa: CASSLASLLAGRYEQYF

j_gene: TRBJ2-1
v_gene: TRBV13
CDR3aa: CASSFRTPNNEQFF

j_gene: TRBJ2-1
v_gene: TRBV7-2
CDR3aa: CASSTGTSGYNEQFF

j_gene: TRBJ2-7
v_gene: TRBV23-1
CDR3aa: CASSQSAVGTVNAYEQYF

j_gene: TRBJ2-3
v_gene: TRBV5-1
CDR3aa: CASSRGLAGSTDTQYF

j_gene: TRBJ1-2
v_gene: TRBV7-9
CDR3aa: CASSLEVGRGYTF

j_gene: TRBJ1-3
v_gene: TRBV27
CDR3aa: CASRLKGQGDTIYF

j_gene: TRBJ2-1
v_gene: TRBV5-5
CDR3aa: CASSLNEQFF

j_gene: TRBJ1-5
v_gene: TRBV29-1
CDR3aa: CSVSAGTGSRQPQHF

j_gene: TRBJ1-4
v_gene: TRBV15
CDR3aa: CAGRQDTNEKLFF

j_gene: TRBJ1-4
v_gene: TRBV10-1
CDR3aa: CASSEGAGMNEKLFF

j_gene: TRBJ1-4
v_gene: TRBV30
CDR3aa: CAWERGQGNEKLFF